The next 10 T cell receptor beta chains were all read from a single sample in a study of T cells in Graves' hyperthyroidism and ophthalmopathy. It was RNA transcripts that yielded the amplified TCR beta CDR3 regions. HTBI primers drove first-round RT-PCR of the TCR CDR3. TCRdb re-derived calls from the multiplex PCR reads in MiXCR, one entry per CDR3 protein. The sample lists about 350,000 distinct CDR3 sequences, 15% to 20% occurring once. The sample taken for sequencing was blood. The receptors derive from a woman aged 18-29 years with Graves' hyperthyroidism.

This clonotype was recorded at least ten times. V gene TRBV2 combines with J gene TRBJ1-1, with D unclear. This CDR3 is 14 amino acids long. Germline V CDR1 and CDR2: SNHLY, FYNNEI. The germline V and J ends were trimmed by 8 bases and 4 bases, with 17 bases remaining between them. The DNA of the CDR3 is TGTGCCAGCGAGGAGGTACGGTACGTCACTGAAGCTTTCTTT. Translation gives CASEEVRYVTEAFF.

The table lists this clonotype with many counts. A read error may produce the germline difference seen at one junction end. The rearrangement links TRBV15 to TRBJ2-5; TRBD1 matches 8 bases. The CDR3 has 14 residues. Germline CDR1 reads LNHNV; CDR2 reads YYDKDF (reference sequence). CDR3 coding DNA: TGCGCCACCAGCCTCGACAGGGGCCAAGAGACCCAGTACTTC. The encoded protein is CATSLDRGQETQYF. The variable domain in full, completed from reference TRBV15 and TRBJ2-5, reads DAMVIQNPRYQVTQFGKPVTLSCSQTLNHNVMYWYQQKSSQAPKLLFHYYDKDFNNEADTPDNFQSRRPNTSFCFLDIRSPGLGDTAMYLCATSLDRGQETQYFGPGTRLLVL.

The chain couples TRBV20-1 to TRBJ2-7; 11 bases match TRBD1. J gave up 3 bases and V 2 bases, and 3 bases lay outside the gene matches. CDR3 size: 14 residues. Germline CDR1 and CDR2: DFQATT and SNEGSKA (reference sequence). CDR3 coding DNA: TGCAGTGCTAGACCCGGGACAGGGGGCTACGAGCAGTACTTC. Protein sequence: CSARPGTGGYEQYF.

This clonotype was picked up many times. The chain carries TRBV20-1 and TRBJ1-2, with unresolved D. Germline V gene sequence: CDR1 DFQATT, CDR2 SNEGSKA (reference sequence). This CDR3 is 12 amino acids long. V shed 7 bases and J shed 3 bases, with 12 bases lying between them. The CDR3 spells CSVPDGYYGYTF. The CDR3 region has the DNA TGCAGTGTTCCGGACGGGTACTATGGCTACACCTTC.

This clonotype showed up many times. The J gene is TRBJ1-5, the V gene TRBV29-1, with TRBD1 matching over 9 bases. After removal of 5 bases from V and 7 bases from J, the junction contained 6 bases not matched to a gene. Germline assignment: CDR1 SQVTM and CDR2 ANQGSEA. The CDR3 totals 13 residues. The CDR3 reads CSVQQGAGQPQHF. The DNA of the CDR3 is TGCAGCGTTCAACAGGGGGCCGGGCAGCCCCAGCATTTT.

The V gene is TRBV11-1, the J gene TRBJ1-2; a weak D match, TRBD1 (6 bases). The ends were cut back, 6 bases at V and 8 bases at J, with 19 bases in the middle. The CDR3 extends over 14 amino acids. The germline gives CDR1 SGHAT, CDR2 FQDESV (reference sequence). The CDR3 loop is CASSLDPGVVGYTF. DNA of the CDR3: TGTGCCAGCAGTTTGGATCCAGGGGTCGTCGGCTACACCTTC.

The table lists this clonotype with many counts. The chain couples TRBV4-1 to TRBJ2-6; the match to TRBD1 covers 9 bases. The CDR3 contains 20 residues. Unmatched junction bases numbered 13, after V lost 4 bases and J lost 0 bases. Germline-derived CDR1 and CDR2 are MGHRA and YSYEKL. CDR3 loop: CASSPPMPGQGYSGANVLTF. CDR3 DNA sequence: TGCGCCAGCAGCCCCCCTATGCCGGGACAGGGCTACTCTGGGGCCAACGTCCTGACTTTC.

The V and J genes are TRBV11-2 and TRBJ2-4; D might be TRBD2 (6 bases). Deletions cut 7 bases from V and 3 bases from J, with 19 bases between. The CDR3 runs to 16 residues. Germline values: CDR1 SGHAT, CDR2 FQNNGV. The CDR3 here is CASTSPGLRGKNIQYF. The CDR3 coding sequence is TGTGCCAGCACCTCTCCCGGACTAAGAGGCAAAAACATTCAGTACTTC. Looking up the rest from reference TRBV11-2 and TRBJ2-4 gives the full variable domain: EAGVAQSPRYKIIEKRQSVAFWCNPISGHATLYWYQQILGQGPKLLIQFQNNGVVDDSQLPKDRFSAERLKGVDSTLKIQPAKLEDSAVYLCASTSPGLRGKNIQYFGAGTRLSVL.

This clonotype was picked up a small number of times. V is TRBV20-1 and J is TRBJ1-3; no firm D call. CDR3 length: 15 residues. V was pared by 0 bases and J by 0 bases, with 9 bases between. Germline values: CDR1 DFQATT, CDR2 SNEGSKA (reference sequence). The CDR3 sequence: CSAREGGNSGNTIYF. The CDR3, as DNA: TGCAGTGCTAGAGAAGGAGGAAACTCTGGAAACACCATATATTTT.

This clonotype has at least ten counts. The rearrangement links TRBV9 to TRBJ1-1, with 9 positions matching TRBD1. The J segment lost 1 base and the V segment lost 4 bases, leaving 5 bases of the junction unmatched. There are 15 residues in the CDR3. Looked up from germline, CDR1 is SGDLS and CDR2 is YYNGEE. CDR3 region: CASSPGQGGNTEAFF. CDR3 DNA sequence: TGTGCCAGCAGCCCGGGACAGGGCGGGAACACTGAAGCTTTCTTT.